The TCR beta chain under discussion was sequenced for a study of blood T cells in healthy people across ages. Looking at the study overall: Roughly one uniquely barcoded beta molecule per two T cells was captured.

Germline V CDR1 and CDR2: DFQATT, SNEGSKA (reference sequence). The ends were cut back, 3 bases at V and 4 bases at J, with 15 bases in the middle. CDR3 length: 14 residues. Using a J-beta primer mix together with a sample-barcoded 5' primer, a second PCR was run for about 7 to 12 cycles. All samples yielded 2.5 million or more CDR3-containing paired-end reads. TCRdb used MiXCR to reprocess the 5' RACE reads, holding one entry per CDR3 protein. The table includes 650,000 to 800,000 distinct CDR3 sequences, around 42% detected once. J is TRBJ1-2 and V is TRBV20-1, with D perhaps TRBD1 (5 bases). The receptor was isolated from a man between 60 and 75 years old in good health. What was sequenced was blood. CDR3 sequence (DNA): TGCAGTGCTAGGGTCCCAGGGATAAGCTATGGCTACACCTTC. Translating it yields CSARVPGISYGYTF.